Following are 28 T cell receptor beta chains from one sample sequenced in a study of blood T cell repertoires in COVID-19. Repertoires were generated with immunoSEQ multiplex PCR, while TCRdb's copy carries only in-frame clones and drops some. The sample includes about 93,000 clones, roughly 88% seen only once; the top ten take around 1.5%. Sequencing used peripheral blood. The receptors originated from a human donor with active COVID-19. The donor label of this sample is uncertain.

V usage is TRBV5-5 and J usage is TRBJ2-1, with 11 bases that match TRBD1. Per germline, CDR1 SGHKS and CDR2 YYEKEE (reference sequence). This CDR3 comprises 14 residues. The J segment lost 7 bases and the V segment lost 4 bases, leaving 4 bases of the junction unmatched. CDR3: CASSRGQGVNEQFF. DNA for the CDR3: TGTGCCAGCAGCCGGGGACAGGGGGTAAATGAGCAGTTCTTC.

This chain uses TRBV27 with TRBJ2-6, with a tentative D call TRBD1 (6 bases). Germline V gene sequence: CDR1 MNHEY, CDR2 SMNVEV (reference sequence). The ends were cut back, 4 bases at V and 3 bases at J, with 19 bases in the middle. The CDR3 spans 18 residues. CDR3 coding DNA: TGTGCCAGCAGTTCTTCAGGGGCGATTGAACTTGGGGCCAACGTCCTGACTTTC. Translating gives CASSSSGAIELGANVLTF.

Only one count was recorded for this clone. The rearrangement joins TRBV4-2 to TRBJ2-1, with TRBD2 matching 7 bases. The germline gives CDR1 LGHNA, CDR2 YNFKEQ. This CDR3 region has 18 residues. The junction had 11 bases not matched to a gene; V was cut back by 0 bases and J by 3 bases. The CDR3 DNA follows: TGTGCCAGCAGCCAAGATTTTGCGGCGGGGGAAATCTACAATGAGCAGTTCTTC. This codes for CASSQDFAAGEIYNEQFF.

V usage is TRBV30 and J usage is TRBJ2-1; 11 bases match TRBD1. Germline-derived CDR1 and CDR2 are GTSNPN and SVGIG (reference sequence). V lost 2 bases, J lost 6 bases, and 3 bases stayed unmatched. This CDR3 comprises 14 residues. The CDR3 here is CAWSFGTGGNEQFF. DNA of the CDR3: TGTGCCTGGAGTTTCGGGACAGGGGGCAATGAGCAGTTCTTC.

V is TRBV6-6 and J is TRBJ1-6; D is possibly TRBD1 (5 bases). Germline loops: CDR1 MNHNY, CDR2 SVGAGI (reference sequence). The CDR3 has 14 residues. The V and J ends lost 6 bases and 6 bases respectively, with 12 bases between them. The CDR3, as DNA: TGTGCCAGCAGCATGACAGTCGGTAATTCACCCCTCCACTTT. Translating gives CASSMTVGNSPLHF.

J is TRBJ2-7 and V is TRBV11-3, with 7 nucleotides matching TRBD2. Germline CDR1 is SGHNT and CDR2 is YENEEA. The CDR3 covers 12 residues. The J segment lost 6 bases and the V segment lost 8 bases, leaving 7 bases of the junction unmatched. The CDR3 spells CASSSGGREQYF. The CDR3 region has the DNA TGTGCCAGCTCCTCGGGGGGACGCGAGCAGTACTTC. The full variable domain, its missing parts supplied by reference TRBV11-3 and TRBJ2-7, is EAGVVQSPRYKIIEKKQPVAFWCNPISGHNTLYWYLQNLGQGPELLIRYENEEAVDDSQLPKDRFSAERLKGVDSTLKIQPAELGDSAVYLCASSSGGREQYFGPGTRLTVT.

The chain has TRBV14 and TRBJ2-7; D gene uncertain. The germline gives CDR1 SGHDN, CDR2 FVKESK. The CDR3 has 14 amino acids. V dropped 4 bases and J dropped 2 bases, with 12 bases sitting between them. CDR3 residues: CASSRPHSPYEQYF. CDR3 DNA: TGTGCCAGCAGCCGGCCTCACAGCCCCTACGAGCAGTACTTC.

The V call is TRBV27, the J call TRBJ1-1; no clear D gene. Trimming took 1 base from V and 3 from J, leaving 6 bases between them. This CDR3 is 13 amino acids long. Germline V gene sequence: CDR1 MNHEY, CDR2 SMNVEV (reference sequence). The CDR3 DNA sequence: TGTGCCAGCAGTTTATTGGCGGACACTGAAGCTTTCTTT. This translates into CASSLLADTEAFF.

J is TRBJ1-1 and V is TRBV4-1, with no clear D. The CDR3 contains 15 residues. V dropped 4 bases and J dropped 4 bases, with 16 bases sitting between them. Germline CDR1 reads MGHRA; CDR2 reads YSYEKL. Written as DNA, the CDR3 is TGCGCCAGCAGCCCCGACGGGATCAAAACCACTGAAGCTTTCTTT. Translating gives CASSPDGIKTTEAFF.

This rearrangement joins TRBV7-2 to TRBJ2-4, with 8 bases identical to TRBD1. The CDR3 runs to 16 residues. The V segment lost 3 bases and the J segment 0 bases; nucleotides outside the gene matches: 4. Germline-derived CDR1 and CDR2 are SGHTA and FQGNSA. The CDR3 sequence: CASSFGQGRAKNIQYF. DNA of the CDR3: TGTGCCAGCAGCTTCGGACAGGGTCGAGCCAAAAACATTCAGTACTTC. Drawing the rest from reference TRBV7-2 and TRBJ2-4, the complete variable domain is GAGVSQSPSNKVTEKGKDVELRCDPISGHTALYWYRQSLGQGLEFLIYFQGNSAPDKSGLPSDRFSAERTGGSVSTLTIQRTQQEDSAVYLCASSFGQGRAKNIQYFGAGTRLSVL.

V and J are TRBV3-1 (or the pseudogene TRBV3-2) and TRBJ2-7; D might be TRBD2 (5 bases). The V gene's germline CDR1 is LGHDT and CDR2 YNNKEL (reference sequence). V was clipped by 0 bases and J by 0 bases, with 18 bases between them. CDR3 size: 18 residues. Here the CDR3 DNA reads TGTGCCAGCAGCCAAGATGCCCCTATCCGGGGTTCCTCCTACGAGCAGTACTTC. Protein sequence: CASSQDAPIRGSSYEQYF.

The chain carries TRBV4-3 and TRBJ1-3; tentatively, D is TRBD1 (6 bases). The CDR3 length is 15 residues. Germline values: CDR1 LGHNA, CDR2 YSLEER. The V gene lost 2 bases and the J gene lost 4 bases, with 12 bases spanning the gap. The CDR3: CASSQKQGFGNTIYF. The CDR3, as DNA: TGCGCCAGCAGCCAAAAACAGGGTTTCGGAAACACCATATATTTT.

CDR3 DNA: TGTGCCAGTAGCGTAGGCGGGACAGCGTCCTACGAGCAGTACTTC. The encoded protein is CASSVGGTASYEQYF. The V gene is TRBV19, the J gene TRBJ2-7; D is perhaps TRBD1 (7 bases). Trimming stripped 6 bases from V and 1 base from J, with 16 bases between. CDR3 size: 15 residues. Germline lookup yields CDR1 LNHDA and CDR2 SQIVND (reference sequence). The complete variable domain, with remaining parts taken from reference TRBV19 and TRBJ2-7, reads DGGITQSPKYLFRKEGQNVTLSCEQNLNHDAMYWYRQDPGQGLRLIYYSQIVNDFQKGDIAEGYSVSREKKESFPLTVTSAQKNPTAFYLCASSVGGTASYEQYFGPGTRLTVT.

The chain links TRBV19 to TRBJ2-2; 9 positions match TRBD1. CDR3 size: 15 residues. Germline trimming cut 5 bases from V and 7 bases from J; bases unmatched to any gene: 8. Germline loops: CDR1 LNHDA, CDR2 SQIVND (reference sequence). This chain's CDR3 is CASSPTDRGNGELFF. The CDR3 nucleotides read TGTGCCAGTAGTCCTACGGACAGGGGAAACGGGGAGCTGTTTTTT.

A single count supports this clone. CDR3 sequence reads: CASSLLPRDTQYF. As DNA, the CDR3 is TGTGCCAGCAGCTTACTGCCCAGGGATACGCAGTATTTT. This chain joins TRBV7-8 and TRBJ2-3, with unresolved D. Germline V lookup: CDR1 SGHVS, CDR2 FQNEAQ. The CDR3 contains 13 residues. V lost 2 bases and J 6 bases, leaving 9 bases between the germline ends.

J is TRBJ2-3 and V is TRBV15; unclear D gene. There are 15 residues in the CDR3. Germline-derived CDR1 and CDR2 are LNHNV and YYDKDF (reference sequence). Between the trimmed V and J ends, which lost 6 bases and 2 bases, there was a span of 15 bases. CDR3 nucleotide sequence: TGTGCCACCAGTAATCCGGGTATTCCCACAGATACGCAGTATTTT. Amino acid sequence: CATSNPGIPTDTQYF.

This clone was counted only a few times. V usage is TRBV5-1 and J usage is TRBJ1-2; D is perhaps TRBD1 (6 bases). The length of the CDR3 is 14 residues. Per the germline V gene, CDR1 is SGHRS and CDR2 is YFSETQ. Between the trimmed V and J ends, which lost 1 base and 6 bases, there was a span of 13 bases. DNA of the CDR3: TGCGCCAGCAGCTTGTCTGCGGGGGGCGATGGCTACACCTTC. The encoded protein is CASSLSAGGDGYTF.

For the CDR3, the DNA is TGTGCTAGTGGTTTGGTCACAGGGTCAAACACTGAAGCTTTCTTT. It specifies CASGLVTGSNTEAFF. The chain joins TRBV12-5 to TRBJ1-1; possibly TRBD1 for D (6 bases). V dropped 0 bases and J dropped 2 bases, with 10 bases sitting between them. This CDR3 comprises 15 residues. Germline lookup yields CDR1 LGHNT and CDR2 FRNRAP.

The chain links TRBV7-2 to TRBJ2-1, with D perhaps matching TRBD2 (5 bases). Germline V CDR1 and CDR2: SGHTA, FQGNSA. This CDR3 has 15 amino acids. Trimming took off 0 bases at V and 7 bases at J, with 13 bases between the two ends. This CDR3 is CASSLARTAENEQFF. CDR3 in DNA: TGTGCCAGCAGCTTAGCGCGCACAGCGGAGAATGAGCAGTTCTTC.

The J gene is TRBJ1-1, the V gene TRBV19; TRBD1 agrees at 8 bases. The CDR3 is 16 amino acids. With 0 bases clipped from V and 4 bases from J, the junction kept 7 bases outside the gene matches. Germline-derived CDR1 and CDR2 are LNHDA and SQIVND (reference sequence). The CDR3 region has the DNA TGTGCCAGTAGTATAGACGTAAGACAGGGGATCACTGAAGCTTTCTTT. It translates to CASSIDVRQGITEAFF. Drawing the rest from reference TRBV19 and TRBJ1-1, the complete variable domain is DGGITQSPKYLFRKEGQNVTLSCEQNLNHDAMYWYRQDPGQGLRLIYYSQIVNDFQKGDIAEGYSVSREKKESFPLTVTSAQKNPTAFYLCASSIDVRQGITEAFFGQGTRLTVV.

The chain joins TRBV7-9 to TRBJ1-2; 9 bases map to TRBD1. J gave up 8 bases and V 6 bases, and 10 bases lay outside the gene matches. Germline V CDR1 and CDR2: SEHNR, FQNEAQ (reference sequence). There are 14 residues in the CDR3. The CDR3 nucleotides are TGTGCCAGCAGTTCCGACAGGGGGATCGACGGCTACACCTTC. Its translation: CASSSDRGIDGYTF.

The chain joins TRBV6-5 to TRBJ2-5, with 9 nucleotides matching TRBD2. In germline, CDR1 is MNHEY, CDR2 SVGAGI. V lost 5 bases and J lost 7; bases outside the gene matches: 8. The CDR3 spans 14 residues. The CDR3 here is CASSRTSGYGTQYF. The CDR3 DNA sequence: TGTGCCAGCAGTCGCACTAGCGGGTACGGGACCCAGTACTTC.

This clone appeared once. The chain employs TRBV4-2 and TRBJ2-3; TRBD2 matches 7 bases. V was clipped by 3 bases and J by 2 bases; unmatched bases: 5. Germline loops: CDR1 LGHNA, CDR2 YNFKEQ. The CDR3 is 15 residues long. The CDR3 sequence: CASSHTGTNTDTQYF. The CDR3, as DNA: TGTGCCAGCAGCCATACCGGGACTAACACAGATACGCAGTATTTT.

The chain uses TRBV5-4 and TRBJ2-4, with 10 bases lining up with TRBD1. The CDR3 consists of 12 residues. J gave up 7 bases and V 7 bases, and 2 bases lay outside the gene matches. Germline V gene sequence: CDR1 SGHNT, CDR2 YYREEE (reference sequence). CDR3 residues: CASVGQGNIQYF. Here the CDR3 DNA reads TGTGCCAGCGTGGGACAGGGGAACATTCAGTACTTC. Together with reference TRBV5-4 and TRBJ2-4, the CDR3 gives the full variable domain: ETGVTQSPTHLIKTRGQQVTLRCSSQSGHNTVSWYQQALGQGPQFIFQYYREEENGRGNFPPRFSGLQFPNYSSELNVNALELDDSALYLCASVGQGNIQYFGAGTRLSVL.

The chain couples TRBV19 to TRBJ1-5; possibly TRBD1 for D (6 bases). The germline V gene has CDR1 LNHDA and CDR2 SQIVND (reference sequence). The V end was cut by 6 bases, the J end by 1 base, with 19 bases between. CDR3 length equals 17 residues. CDR3 sequence reads: CASREPGHIMSNQPQHF. Written as DNA, the CDR3 is TGTGCCAGTAGGGAGCCGGGACATATTATGAGCAATCAGCCCCAGCATTTT.

The V gene is TRBV7-7, the J gene TRBJ2-5, with 13 bases identical to TRBD2. The CDR3 is 16 amino acids. V dropped 5 bases and J dropped 2; count of bases not matched to a gene: 5. Germline CDR1 is SSHAT and CDR2 is FNYEAQ (reference sequence). The CDR3 DNA sequence: TGTGCCAGCAGCCTCGGACTAGCGGGGGCTCAAGAGACCCAGTACTTC. This sequence encodes CASSLGLAGAQETQYF.

The DNA of the CDR3 is TGTGCCAGCAGCCGGACTACTAACTATGGCTACACCTTC. Protein sequence: CASSRTTNYGYTF. The V call is TRBV7-9, the J call TRBJ1-2; D unresolved. Per germline, CDR1 SEHNR and CDR2 FQNEAQ (reference sequence). This CDR3 has 13 residues. The V end lost 5 bases, the J end lost 0 bases, and 7 bases lay between the germline ends.

V is TRBV19 and J is TRBJ1-5; 9 bases fit TRBD1. After removal of 5 bases from V and 6 bases from J, the junction contained 8 bases not matched to a gene. Germline CDR1 reads LNHDA; CDR2 reads SQIVND (reference sequence). This CDR3 is built from 15 residues. The CDR3 coding sequence is TGTGCCAGTAGTGGACCGGGACAGGGAGGTCAGCCCCAGCATTTT. Amino acid sequence: CASSGPGQGGQPQHF.